This entry lists 14 T cell receptor beta chains sequenced from one sample in a study of blood T cell repertoires in COVID-19. Profiled with immunoSEQ multiplex PCR; TCRdb holds only in-frame clones, not every one. The sample yields 350,000 or so clones, around 89% seen once. The source material was peripheral blood. Receptor source: a woman aged 25 to 45 with COVID-19, enrolled during active disease.

This rearrangement joins TRBV4-1 to TRBJ2-1; D not certain. Germline V gene sequence: CDR1 MGHRA, CDR2 YSYEKL. This CDR3 is 15 amino acids long. V lost 0 bases, J lost 2 bases, and 8 bases lay in between. CDR3 DNA sequence: TGCGCCAGCAGCCAAGAAAAACAGACCTACAATGAGCAGTTCTTC. Translating gives CASSQEKQTYNEQFF.

This sequence joins TRBV11-2 and TRBJ2-1; D might be TRBD1 (6 bases). Germline loops: CDR1 SGHAT, CDR2 FQNNGV. The ends were cut back, 4 bases at V and 5 bases at J, with 15 bases in the middle. CDR3 length: 15 residues. CDR3: CASSSIQGSHNEQFF. The CDR3 bases are TGTGCCAGCAGCTCCATTCAGGGGTCCCACAATGAGCAGTTCTTC.

This clone was detected ten times or more. The chain uses TRBV4-1 and TRBJ2-1; a possible D gene is TRBD2 (6 bases). Germline loops: CDR1 MGHRA, CDR2 YSYEKL. CDR3 size: 16 residues. V lost 3 bases and J 2 bases, leaving 14 bases between the germline ends. The CDR3 loop reads CASSHFVTGAYNEQFF. For the CDR3, the DNA is TGCGCCAGCAGCCACTTCGTTACGGGGGCCTACAATGAGCAGTTCTTC.

The chain employs TRBV5-1 and TRBJ1-6; TRBD1 is a possible D gene (6 bases). Trimming removed 4 bases at V and 4 bases at J, with 18 bases between. CDR1 SGHRS and CDR2 YFSETQ come from the germline V gene. This CDR3 has 17 amino acids. For the CDR3, the DNA is TGCGCCAGCAGCCCAACAGGACAGTCCCAATATAATTCACCCCTCCACTTT. It is translated as CASSPTGQSQYNSPLHF.

This chain joins TRBV5-4 and TRBJ1-2; TRBD1 is a possible D gene (6 bases). This CDR3 region has 14 residues. Germline assignment: CDR1 SGHNT and CDR2 YYREEE (reference sequence). V was cut by 7 bases and J by 6 bases, with 19 bases left in between. As DNA, the CDR3 is TGTGCCAGCGGCAGGACAGCATCTCTCCATGGCTACACCTTC. It specifies CASGRTASLHGYTF.

The rearrangement joins TRBV5-1 to TRBJ1-3; possibly TRBD1 for D (6 bases). Trimming removed 7 bases at V and 4 bases at J, with 30 bases between. This CDR3 spans 19 amino acids. Germline V gives CDR1 SGHRS, CDR2 YFSETQ. CDR3 sequence: CASYPTSRDIALEGNTIYF. In DNA form, the CDR3 reads TGCGCCAGCTACCCAACAAGCCGGGACATCGCTCTGGAGGGAAACACCATATATTTT.

The chain uses TRBV15 and TRBJ1-1, with 10 bases matching TRBD1. The germline gives CDR1 LNHNV, CDR2 YYDKDF (reference sequence). This CDR3 contains 19 residues. V dropped 3 bases and J dropped 0; count of bases not matched to a gene: 13. The CDR3, as DNA: TGTGCCACCAGCAGGGAATCCGTTGGGGACAGGGGAGTGAACACTGAAGCTTTCTTT. Encoded protein: CATSRESVGDRGVNTEAFF.

This rearrangement joins TRBV6-1 to TRBJ1-6, with TRBD1 matching 8 bases. Losses at the gene ends were 4 bases for V and 6 bases for J; bases not matched to a gene: 8. The CDR3 has 16 residues. The V gene's germline CDR1 is MNHNS and CDR2 SASEGT. CDR3 loop: CASSAQTGVGNSPLHF. The CDR3 nucleotides are TGTGCCAGCAGTGCACAGACAGGGGTGGGTAATTCACCCCTCCACTTT.

This chain links TRBV9 with TRBJ1-2; D might be TRBD1 (6 bases). Looked up from germline, CDR1 is SGDLS and CDR2 is YYNGEE. The CDR3 totals 15 residues. Trimming removed 6 bases at V and 1 base at J, with 16 bases between. The CDR3 nucleotides are TGTGCCAGCACCTGGCGGGGGGCTGGTAACTATGGCTACACCTTC. Its protein product is CASTWRGAGNYGYTF.

This sequence joins TRBV10-3 and TRBJ2-7, with 10 bases fitting TRBD2. With 4 bases clipped from V and 1 base from J, the junction kept 4 bases outside the gene matches. CDR1 and CDR2 (germline): ENHRY, SYGVKD. This CDR3 spans 15 amino acids. The CDR3 bases are TGTGCCATCAGTGCGGGGACTAGCGCTTCCTACGAGCAGTACTTC. The encoded protein is CAISAGTSASYEQYF.

In this sample, this clone turned up many times. The chain links TRBV4-1 to TRBJ2-3, with 10 bases matching TRBD2. The CDR3 length is 16 residues. CDR1 and CDR2 (germline): MGHRA, YSYEKL. Losses at the gene ends were 0 bases for V and 3 bases for J; bases not matched to a gene: 3. CDR3 sequence reads: CASSQDELAGTDTQYF. For the CDR3, the DNA is TGCGCCAGCAGCCAAGACGAACTAGCGGGGACAGATACGCAGTATTTT.

This clone was recorded only once. The chain couples TRBV7-9 to TRBJ1-1, with D tentatively TRBD1 (6 bases). The V gene lost 7 bases and the J gene lost 1 base, with 16 bases spanning the gap. The CDR3 length is 15 residues. Germline V gene lookup returns CDR1 SEHNR and CDR2 FQNEAQ (reference sequence). CDR3 nucleotide sequence: TGTGCCAGCAACATGGACAGAGCCAAGAACACTGAAGCTTTCTTT. It specifies CASNMDRAKNTEAFF.

The table lists this clone with a count of one. The chain combines TRBV19 with TRBJ1-2; 12 nucleotides match TRBD1. CDR1 is LNHDA and CDR2 is SQIVND in the germline V gene (reference sequence). The CDR3 has 14 residues. Losses at the gene ends were 9 bases for V and 8 bases for J; bases not matched to a gene: 10. For the CDR3, the DNA is TGTGCCAGCACCCGGGGACAGGGGGCGCGAGGCTACACCTTC. Its translation: CASTRGQGARGYTF.

This clone was seen more than once but under ten times. V usage is TRBV29-1 and J usage is TRBJ1-1; a weak D match, TRBD1 (6 bases). The CDR3 spans 14 residues. Germline CDR1 is SQVTM and CDR2 is ANQGSEA. Trimming cost V 4 bases and J 0 bases, with 12 bases left between them. As DNA, the CDR3 is TGCAGCGTTGTAGCCAGGGGAATGAACACTGAAGCTTTCTTT. Amino acids: CSVVARGMNTEAFF.